The T cell receptor (beta chain) under discussion was sequenced for a study of a mutant IDH1 vaccine in newly diagnosed glioma. Study results and limitations: Across multiple MHC alleles, around 93% of patients had vaccine-induced responses.

The CDR3 runs to 14 residues. The V end lost 5 bases, the J end lost 0 bases, and 9 bases lay between the germline ends. Germline values: CDR1 SGHTS, CDR2 YDEGEE. Measured with immunoSEQ multiplex PCR; TCRdb has only the in-frame clones, and not every one. This table holds tens of thousands of clones, roughly 74% found once. Time point here: week 35, safety follow-up. Mutant IDH1 20-mer peptide, at 300 ug, made up each vaccine dose, with topical imiquimod. About this clone itself: Its antigen is undetermined.

The rearrangement links TRBV5-8 to TRBJ1-3; TRBD1 is a possible D gene (5 bases). The sequencing here drew on PBMCs, taken from a glioma patient whose treatment included an IDH1 peptide vaccine. The source is a man aged 45-60 years with glioma. CDR3 in DNA: TGTGCCAGCAGTACAGGCCTCTCTGGAAACACCATATATTTT. Residues: CASSTGLSGNTIYF. The full variable domain, completed using reference TRBV5-8 and TRBJ1-3, is EAGVTQSPTHLIKTRGQQATLRCSPISGHTSVYWYQQALGLGLQFLLWYDEGEERNRGNFPPRFSGRQFPNYSSELNVNALELEDSALYLCASSTGLSGNTIYFGEGSWLTVV.